This TCR beta chain comes out of a study of blood T cell repertoires in COVID-19. The overall study: Donors in the United States, Italy and Spain gave samples during acute or convalescent COVID-19. Sample material is recorded as cDNA or gDNA derived from T cells, B-cell-depleted T cells, or PBMCs.

V lost 6 bases and J lost 4; bases outside the gene matches: 6. This CDR3 contains 13 residues. In the source study's methods: From reference gene primer amplification, estimates of nucleated cell counts were derived. Only in-frame clones appear in the TCRdb table, and some are missing; sequencing was by immunoSEQ multiplex PCR. For V, J and clone size, that table is used; D and trimming come from the DNA. The sample contains about 110,000 clones, about 88% of which appear only once. The chain employs TRBV12-3 or TRBV12-4 and TRBJ2-7; 7 bases fit TRBD1. The sample comprised peripheral blood. The receptor was isolated from a human donor in a cohort sampled during active COVID-19. CDR3 region: CASRTGTVYEQYF. DNA for the CDR3: TGTGCCAGCAGAACCGGGACAGTATACGAGCAGTACTTC.